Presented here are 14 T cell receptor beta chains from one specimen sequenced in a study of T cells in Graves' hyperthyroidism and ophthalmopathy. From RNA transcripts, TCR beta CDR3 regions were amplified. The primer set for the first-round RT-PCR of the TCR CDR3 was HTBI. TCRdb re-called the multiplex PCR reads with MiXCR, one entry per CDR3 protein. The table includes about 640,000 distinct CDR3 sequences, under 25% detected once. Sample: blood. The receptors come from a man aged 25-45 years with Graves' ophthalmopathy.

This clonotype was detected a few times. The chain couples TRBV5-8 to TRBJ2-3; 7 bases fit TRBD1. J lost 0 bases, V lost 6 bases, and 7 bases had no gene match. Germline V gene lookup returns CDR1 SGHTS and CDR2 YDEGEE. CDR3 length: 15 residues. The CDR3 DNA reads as TGTGCCAGCACCCCAGGGGGAGTTAGCACAGATACGCAGTATTTT. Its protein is CASTPGGVSTDTQYF.

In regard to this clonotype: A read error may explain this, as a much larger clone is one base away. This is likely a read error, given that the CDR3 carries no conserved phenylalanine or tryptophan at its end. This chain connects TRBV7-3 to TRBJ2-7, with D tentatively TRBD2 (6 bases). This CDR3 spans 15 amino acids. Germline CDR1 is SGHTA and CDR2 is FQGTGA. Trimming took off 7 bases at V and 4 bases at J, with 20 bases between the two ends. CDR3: CASTPGLGLQYEQYL. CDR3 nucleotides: TGTGCCAGCACCCCTGGCCTGGGACTCCAATACGAGCAGTACCTC.

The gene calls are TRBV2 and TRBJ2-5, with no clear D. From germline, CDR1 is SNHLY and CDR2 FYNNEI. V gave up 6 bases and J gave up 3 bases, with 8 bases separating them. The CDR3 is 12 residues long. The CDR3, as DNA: TGTGCCAGCAGGGAACTTGAAGAGACCCAGTACTTC. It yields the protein CASRELEETQYF.

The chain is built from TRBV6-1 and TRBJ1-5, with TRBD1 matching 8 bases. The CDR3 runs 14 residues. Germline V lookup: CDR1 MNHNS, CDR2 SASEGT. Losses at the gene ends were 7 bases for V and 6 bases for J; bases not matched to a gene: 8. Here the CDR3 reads CASNGQGVTQPQHF. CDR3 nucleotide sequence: TGTGCCAGCAACGGACAGGGAGTCACTCAGCCCCAGCATTTT.

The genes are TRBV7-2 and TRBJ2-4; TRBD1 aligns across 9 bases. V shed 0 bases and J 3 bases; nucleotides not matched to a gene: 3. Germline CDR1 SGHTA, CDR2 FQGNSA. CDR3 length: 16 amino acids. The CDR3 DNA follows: TGTGCCAGCAGCTTAGCATCGACAGGGGGCAAAAACATTCAGTACTTC. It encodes CASSLASTGGKNIQYF.

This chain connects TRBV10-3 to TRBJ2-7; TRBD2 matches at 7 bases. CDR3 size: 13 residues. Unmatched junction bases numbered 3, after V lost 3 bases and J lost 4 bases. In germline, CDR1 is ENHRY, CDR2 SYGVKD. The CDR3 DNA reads TGTGCCATCAGTGAAGCGGGGATTTACGAGCAGTACTTC. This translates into CAISEAGIYEQYF.

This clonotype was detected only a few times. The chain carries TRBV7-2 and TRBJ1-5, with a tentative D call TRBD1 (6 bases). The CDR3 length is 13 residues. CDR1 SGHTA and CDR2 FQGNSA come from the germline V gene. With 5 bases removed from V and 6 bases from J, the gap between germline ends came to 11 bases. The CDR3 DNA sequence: TGTGCCAGCAGCCCCAACAGGGTTCAGCCCCAGCATTTT. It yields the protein CASSPNRVQPQHF.

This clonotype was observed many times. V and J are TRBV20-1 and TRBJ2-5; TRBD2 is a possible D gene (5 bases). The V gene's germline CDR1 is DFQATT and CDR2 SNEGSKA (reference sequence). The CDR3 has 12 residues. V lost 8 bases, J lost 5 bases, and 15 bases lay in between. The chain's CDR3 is CSQIHGKETQYF. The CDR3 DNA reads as TGCAGTCAGATTCACGGGAAGGAGACCCAGTACTTC.

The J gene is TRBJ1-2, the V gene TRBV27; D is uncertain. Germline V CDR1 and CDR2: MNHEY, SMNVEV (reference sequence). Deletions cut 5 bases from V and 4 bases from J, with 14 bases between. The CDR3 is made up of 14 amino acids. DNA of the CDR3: TGTGCCAGCAGTCCCCGCCTCACCCTCTATGGCTACACCTTC. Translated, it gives CASSPRLTLYGYTF.

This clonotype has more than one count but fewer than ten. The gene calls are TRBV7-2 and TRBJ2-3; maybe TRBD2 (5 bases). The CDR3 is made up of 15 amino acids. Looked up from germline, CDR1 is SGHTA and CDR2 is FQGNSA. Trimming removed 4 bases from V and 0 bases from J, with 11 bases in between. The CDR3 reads CASSSTTLSTDTQYF. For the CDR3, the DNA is TGTGCCAGCAGCTCGACTACACTTAGCACAGATACGCAGTATTTT.

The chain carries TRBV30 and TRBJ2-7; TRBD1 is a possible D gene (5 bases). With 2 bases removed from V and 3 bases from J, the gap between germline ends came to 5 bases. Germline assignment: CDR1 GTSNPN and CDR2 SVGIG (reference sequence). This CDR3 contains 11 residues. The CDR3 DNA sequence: TGTGCCTGGAGTACAGGCTACGAGCAGTACTTC. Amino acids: CAWSTGYEQYF.

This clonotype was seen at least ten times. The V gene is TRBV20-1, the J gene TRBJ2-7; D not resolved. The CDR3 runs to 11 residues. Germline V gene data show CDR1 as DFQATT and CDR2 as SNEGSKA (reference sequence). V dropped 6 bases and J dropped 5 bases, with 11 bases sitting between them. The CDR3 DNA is TGCAGTGCCCTGAAGGTCGACGAGCAGTACTTC. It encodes CSALKVDEQYF.

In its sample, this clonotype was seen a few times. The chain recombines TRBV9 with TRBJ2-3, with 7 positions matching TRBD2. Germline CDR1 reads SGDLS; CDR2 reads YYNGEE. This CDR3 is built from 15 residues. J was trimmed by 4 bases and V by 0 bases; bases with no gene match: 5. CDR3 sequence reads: CASSVAGGLADTQYF. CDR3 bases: TGTGCCAGCAGCGTAGCGGGAGGCCTCGCAGATACGCAGTATTTT.

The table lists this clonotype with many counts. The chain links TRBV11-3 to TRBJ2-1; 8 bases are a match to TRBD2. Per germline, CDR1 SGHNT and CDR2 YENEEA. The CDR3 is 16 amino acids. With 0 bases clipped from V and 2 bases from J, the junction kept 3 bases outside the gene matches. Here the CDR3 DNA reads TGTGCCAGCAGCTTAGAGGCGACTAGCGCCTACAATGAGCAGTTCTTC. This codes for CASSLEATSAYNEQFF.